Described below is a single T cell receptor (beta chain) sequence and its context. Its specific antigen is unknown. Per-base qualities were not stored, and no clone one base away is much larger. The sample belongs to a study of OX40 agonist ivuxolimab in advanced cancers. Background on the whole study: Ivuxolimab was a fully human IgG2 agonistic monoclonal antibody targeting the costimulatory receptor OX40 (CD134). Intravenous ivuxolimab was administered to patients every 2 weeks at six dose levels: 0.01, 0.1, 0.3, 1.5, 3 and 10 mg/kg. Among the roughly 52 dose-escalation patients, 19 had hepatocellular carcinoma, 15 melanoma, 9 renal cell carcinoma and 9 head and neck cancer. In the dose-escalation cohort, around four fifths of patients were male, and the mean age was around 60 years with a range of roughly 20 to 85. Patients were allowed to have had prior anti-PD-1, anti-PD-L1 or anti-CTLA-4 therapy, and 40% to 45% of the dose-escalation patients had been treated with checkpoint inhibitors. Partial responses occurred in three dose-escalation patients, of whom one had hepatocellular carcinoma and two had cutaneous melanoma. Peripheral TCRbeta sequencing aimed to test whether ivuxolimab altered TCR sequence diversity and caused clonal T-cell expansion. The paper describes the monotherapy dose-escalation part (N ≈ 52 patients) of the phase I trial of ivuxolimab. Results the study describes overall, beyond this receptor: Low levels of normalized T-cell clonal expansion were also seen in some patients who did not respond. Antigen specificity was not determined for the clonally expanded peripheral T cells. At doses of 0.1 to 3.0 mg/kg, clonal expansion of both CD4+ and CD8+ T cells in blood was seen between baseline and week 6. In partial responders in the 0.1-3.0 mg/kg groups, normalized peripheral clonal expansion was found to be among the lowest, especially among CD8+ T cells. After ivuxolimab, more expanded clones were found on average in CD8+ T cells than in CD4+ T cells.

V is shortened by 5 bases, J by 3 bases, and the region joining them spans 18 bases. Including cysteine and phenylalanine, the CDR3 has 16 amino acids. Only the CDR3 part of the read is kept: 48 bases, read in frame from the first base. From the germline V gene, CDR1 is SGHTA and CDR2 is FQGTGA. Genomic DNA was isolated from the sorted cells so that the TCRbeta CDR3 region could be sequenced. The immunoSEQ Assay was used to sequence the TCRbeta CDR3 regions. TCRdb took this table from immuneACCESS and kept in-frame rearrangements with V and J called. Such tables lack part of the clones; where checked against another copy, unresolved V genes explain under half of the gap, and the rest is unexplained. The sample data list around 37,000 clones, and about 82% of these were observed just once. The ten largest make up 20% to 25% of the sample. Patients with autoimmune disease history or receiving systemic immunosuppression were excluded from the trial. Peripheral blood for TCR sequencing was collected from all dose cohorts at baseline, on cycle 4 day 1, and on cycle 7 day 1. The samples were taken from a phase I, first-in-human, multicenter, open-label dose-escalation trial of ivuxolimab. Adults with locally advanced or metastatic head and neck squamous cell, hepatocellular, melanoma or renal cell carcinoma were enrolled in the trial. Before TCR sequencing, CD4+ T cells and CD8+ T cells from peripheral blood were sorted into separate populations.

The sequence is built from TRBV7-3 and TRBJ2-3; tentative D gene TRBD1, with 5 bases matching. This receptor was taken from an adult with an advanced solid tumor such as melanoma, head and neck, liver or kidney cancer. The sample in question was CD4+ or CD8+ T cells sorted from blood, obtained in a trial of the OX40 agonist ivuxolimab. CDR3 protein: CASSQNGRVGTDTQYF. The DNA is TGTGCCAGCAGCCAAAACGGCAGGGTAGGGACAGATACGCAGTATTTT.